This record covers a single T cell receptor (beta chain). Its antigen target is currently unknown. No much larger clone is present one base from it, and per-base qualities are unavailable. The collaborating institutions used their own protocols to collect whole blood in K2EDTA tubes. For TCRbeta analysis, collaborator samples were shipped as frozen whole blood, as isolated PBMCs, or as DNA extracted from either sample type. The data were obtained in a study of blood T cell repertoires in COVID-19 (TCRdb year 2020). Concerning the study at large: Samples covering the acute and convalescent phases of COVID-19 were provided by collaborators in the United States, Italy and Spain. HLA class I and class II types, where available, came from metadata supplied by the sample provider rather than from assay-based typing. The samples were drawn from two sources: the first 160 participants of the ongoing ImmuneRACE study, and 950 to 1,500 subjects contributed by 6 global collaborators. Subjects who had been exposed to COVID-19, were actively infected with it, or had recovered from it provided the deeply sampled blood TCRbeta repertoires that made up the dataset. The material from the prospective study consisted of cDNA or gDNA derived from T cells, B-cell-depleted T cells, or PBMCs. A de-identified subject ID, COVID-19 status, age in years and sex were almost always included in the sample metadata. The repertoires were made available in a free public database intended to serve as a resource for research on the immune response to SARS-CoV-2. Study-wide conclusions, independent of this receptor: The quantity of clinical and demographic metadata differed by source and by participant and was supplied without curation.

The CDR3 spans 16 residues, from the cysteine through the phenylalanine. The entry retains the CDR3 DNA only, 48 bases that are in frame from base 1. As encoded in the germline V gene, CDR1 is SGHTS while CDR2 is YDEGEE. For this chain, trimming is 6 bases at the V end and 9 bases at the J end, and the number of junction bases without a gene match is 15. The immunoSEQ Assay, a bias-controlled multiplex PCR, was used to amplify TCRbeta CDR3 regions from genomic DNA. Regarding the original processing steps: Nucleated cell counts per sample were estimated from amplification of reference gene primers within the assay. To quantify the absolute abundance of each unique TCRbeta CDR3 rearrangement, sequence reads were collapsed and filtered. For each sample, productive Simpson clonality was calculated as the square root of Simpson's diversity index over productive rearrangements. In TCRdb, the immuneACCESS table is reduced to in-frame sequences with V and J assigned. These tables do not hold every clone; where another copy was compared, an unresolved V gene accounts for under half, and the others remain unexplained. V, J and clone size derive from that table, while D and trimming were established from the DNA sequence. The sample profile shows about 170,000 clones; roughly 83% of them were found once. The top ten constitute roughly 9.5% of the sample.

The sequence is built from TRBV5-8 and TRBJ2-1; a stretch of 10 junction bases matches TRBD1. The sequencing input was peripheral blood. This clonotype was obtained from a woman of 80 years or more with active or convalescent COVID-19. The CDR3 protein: CASTSRGQGSLSEQFF. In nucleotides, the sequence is TGTGCCAGCACGTCTAGGGGACAGGGGAGTTTAAGTGAGCAGTTCTTC.